This T cell receptor (beta chain) was captured by sequencing in a study of shared clonotypes between healthy human individuals. Study-wide background: Three plates each covered CD4 naive and memory; CD8 naive two, CD8 memory one.

Replicate PCRs run on sorted subsets employed approximately 0.2 ug DNA, roughly 30,000 T cell genomes. Clones were read by immunoSEQ multiplex PCR, and TCRdb kept only the in-frame ones, dropping some. In the table there are approximately 2.5 million clones, around 90% of which are singletons. CDR3 length equals 15 residues. V dropped 2 bases and J dropped 4; count of bases not matched to a gene: 5. Germline V CDR1 and CDR2: MNHNS, SASEGT. Sequenced sample: naive CD4+ T cells sorted from blood. Subset described: CD45RA+ positively selected. This sequence joins TRBV6-1 and TRBJ2-1; 7 bases line up with TRBD2. The receptor was derived from a man between 18 and 35 years old in good health. CDR3 nucleotides: TGTGCCAGCAGTGAAAGGCGGGAGCGTTACAATGAGCAGTTCTTC. As protein: CASSERRERYNEQFF.